The 16 T cell receptor beta chains given below trace back to one sample, sequenced in a study of T cell repertoires in cytomegalovirus infection. TCRdb reanalysed the reads using MiXCR and keeps one entry per CDR3 protein. The repertoire includes roughly 920,000 distinct CDR3 sequences, approximately 33% of them detected once, and around an eighth sits in the top ten. These TCRs' antigens remain unknown. The material sequenced was cultured CD8+ T cells from PBMCs, taken from culture after CMV antigen stimulation. All receptors derive from a human donor in good health (CMV status not recorded). Some clones in this sample may be carry-over from other donors' samples.

Points on this clonotype: A junction boundary mismatches the germline segment, possibly from a read error. The chain is built from TRBV7-2 and TRBJ1-5, with 8 positions matching TRBD1. This CDR3 comprises 14 residues. Germline V CDR1 and CDR2: SGHTA, FQGNSA. Here the CDR3 DNA reads TGCGCCAACAGCAAAGACAGGGGACGGCAGCCCCAGCATTTT. Amino acids: CANSKDRGRQPQHF.

This chain links TRBV2 with TRBJ2-1; no clear D gene. From germline, CDR1 is SNHLY and CDR2 FYNNEI. The ends were cut back, 0 bases at V and 6 bases at J, with 18 bases in the middle. There are 17 residues in the CDR3. CDR3 sequence: CASSEAVGRTNVNEQFF. CDR3 sequence (DNA): TGTGCCAGCAGTGAAGCGGTCGGACGAACTAACGTCAATGAGCAGTTCTTC.

This chain connects TRBV27 to TRBJ2-5; D call uncertain. Trimming took 8 bases from V and 1 from J, leaving 8 bases between them. The CDR3 spans 12 residues. Germline lookup yields CDR1 MNHEY and CDR2 SMNVEV (reference sequence). CDR3 protein: CASGRFQETQYF. For the CDR3, the DNA is TGTGCCAGCGGACGGTTCCAAGAGACCCAGTACTTC.

The genes are TRBV2 and TRBJ1-2; 8 nucleotides align to TRBD1. V lost 7 bases and J lost 8; bases outside the gene matches: 9. This CDR3 has 13 residues. Germline lookup yields CDR1 SNHLY and CDR2 FYNNEI. The chain's CDR3 is CASMPGQGRGYTF. CDR3 coding DNA: TGTGCCAGCATGCCCGGACAGGGCAGAGGCTACACCTTC.

V and J are TRBV29-1 and TRBJ2-1; maybe TRBD1 (6 bases). Germline V gene sequence: CDR1 SQVTM, CDR2 ANQGSEA. CDR3 size: 19 residues. V was trimmed by 1 base and J by 0 bases, leaving 22 bases between them. The CDR3 bases are TGCAGCGTTGAAGGGAAGTATAGTAGGACCAGGGGCTCCTACAATGAGCAGTTCTTC. This gives the protein CSVEGKYSRTRGSYNEQFF.

The rearrangement links TRBV4-3 to TRBJ2-6; D perhaps matches TRBD1 (6 bases). Trimming shortened V by 1 base and J by 8 bases, and 30 bases separated the two germline ends. The CDR3 extends over 21 amino acids. Germline assignment: CDR1 LGHNA and CDR2 YSLEER. The CDR3 DNA reads TGCGCCAGCAGCCAAGCTAGATGGGACACTGGGTGGTCCTCTTGGACCAACGTCCTGACTTTC. This sequence encodes CASSQARWDTGWSSWTNVLTF.

This sequence joins TRBV29-1 and TRBJ1-2; tentatively, D is TRBD1 (5 bases). Germline-derived CDR1 and CDR2 are SQVTM and ANQGSEA. This CDR3 is built from 13 residues. Trimming removed 0 bases from V and 4 bases from J, with 9 bases in between. In nucleotides, the CDR3 is TGCAGCGTTGAAGATCCCAGGGTCTATGGCTACACCTTC. Amino acid sequence: CSVEDPRVYGYTF.

The V call is TRBV18, the J call TRBJ2-4; D is unclear. Trimming left V 2 bases short and J 6 bases short, with 8 bases between. The CDR3 runs to 13 residues. Germline CDR1 is KGHSH and CDR2 is LQKENI. As DNA, the CDR3 is TGTGCCAGCTCACCAGGCCAAGGAAACATTCAGTACTTC. It is translated as CASSPGQGNIQYF.

The chain combines TRBV9 with TRBJ2-1, with 7 positions matching TRBD1. Trimming cost V 5 bases and J 0 bases; bases outside gene matches: 14. Germline CDR1 SGDLS, CDR2 YYNGEE. CDR3 length: 18 amino acids. In nucleotides, the CDR3 is TGTGCCAGCAGGCACAGGGGCCTCATCCTCAGCTCCTACAATGAGCAGTTCTTC. Translated, it gives CASRHRGLILSSYNEQFF. Variable domain in full (rest from reference TRBV9 and TRBJ2-1): DSGVTQTPKHLITATGQRVTLRCSPRSGDLSVYWYQQSLDQGLQFLIQYYNGEERAKGNILERFSAQQFPDLHSELNLSSLELGDSALYFCASRHRGLILSSYNEQFFGPGTRLTVL.

This chain links TRBV7-6 with TRBJ2-1, with D tentatively TRBD2 (7 bases). Germline assignment: CDR1 SGHVS and CDR2 FNYEAQ. The CDR3 is 14 residues long. Trimming took 3 bases from V and 6 from J, leaving 12 bases between them. CDR3 bases: TGTGCCAGCAGCTTGGGGGGGCAGGTCAATGAGCAGTTCTTC. It encodes CASSLGGQVNEQFF.

This clonotype has a handful of counts. This chain joins TRBV14 and TRBJ2-1; weak D call: TRBD1 (6 bases). Germline CDR1 is SGHDN and CDR2 is FVKESK. Trimming removed 6 bases at V and 7 bases at J, with 19 bases between. This CDR3 contains 15 residues. The CDR3 is CASRHNDRPRNEQFF. DNA of the CDR3: TGTGCCAGCAGACACAACGACAGGCCCCGGAATGAGCAGTTCTTC.

There are a few counts of this clonotype. The chain is built from TRBV7-9 and TRBJ2-1, with a possible D match to TRBD2 (6 bases). Trimming cost V 5 bases and J 8 bases, with 19 bases left between them. The germline V gene encodes CDR1 SEHNR and CDR2 FQNEAQ (reference sequence). The CDR3 loop spans 15 amino acids. The DNA of the CDR3 is TGTGCCAGCAGCACCTTGGACCGGGGGATTCATGAGCAGTTCTTC. Its translation: CASSTLDRGIHEQFF.

This rearrangement joins TRBV29-1 to TRBJ1-1, with 7 bases lining up with TRBD1. V shed 4 bases, J shed 4 bases, and the junction held 9 bases outside the gene matches. Germline-derived CDR1 and CDR2 are SQVTM and ANQGSEA. The CDR3 is 14 residues long. CDR3 nucleotides: TGCAGCGTTGCGGCAGGGGGAGATGTCACTGAAGCTTTCTTT. This encodes CSVAAGGDVTEAFF.

This clonotype has just a few counts. This chain links TRBV27 with TRBJ1-1; D might be TRBD1 (6 bases). The CDR3 is 13 amino acids. Trimming took off 4 bases at V and 9 bases at J, with 15 bases between the two ends. The V gene's germline CDR1 is MNHEY and CDR2 SMNVEV (reference sequence). The CDR3 DNA is TGTGCCAGCAGTTCTCTCGGACAGCGTAAAGCTTTCTTT. Protein sequence: CASSSLGQRKAFF.

This clonotype was observed at least ten times. V is TRBV7-6 and J is TRBJ2-7; D gene ambiguous. The germline V gene has CDR1 SGHVS and CDR2 FNYEAQ. Trimming took 0 bases from V and 0 from J, leaving 9 bases between them. The CDR3 has 15 residues. CDR3 amino acids: CASSLAGRRSYEQYF. CDR3 sequence (DNA): TGTGCCAGCAGCTTAGCCGGACGTCGCTCCTACGAGCAGTACTTC.

The chain recombines TRBV2 with TRBJ2-7; 7 bases line up with TRBD1. Germline-derived CDR1 and CDR2 are SNHLY and FYNNEI. There are 14 residues in the CDR3. The V gene end was trimmed by 3 bases and the J gene end by 4 bases; junction bases not matched to a gene: 6. CDR3 loop: CASSETGIGYEQYV. The CDR3 region has the DNA TGTGCCAGCAGTGAGACAGGGATCGGTTACGAGCAGTACGTC.